The rows below give T cell receptor beta chains drawn from one sample of a study of OX40 agonist ivuxolimab in advanced cancers. Only in-frame clones appear in the TCRdb table, and some are missing; sequencing was by immunoSEQ multiplex PCR. The profile shows just over 90,000 clones, around 90% of them singletons. The specimen comprised CD4+ or CD8+ T cells sorted from blood, sampled in a trial of the OX40 agonist ivuxolimab. The receptors here all came from an adult with an advanced solid tumor such as melanoma, head and neck, liver or kidney cancer. Each CDR3 is given with its conserved first and last residue. A D gene is named only where the DNA matches it firmly. The size field is filled for only some rows; it gives once, few, many or a size class.

D gene,V gene,J gene,clone size,CDR3 DNA,CDR3 protein
.,TRBV29-1,TRBJ1-1,.,TGCAGCGTTGAAGGGCTCGAGAACACTGAAGCTTTCTTT,CSVEGLENTEAFF
TRBD1,TRBV29-1,TRBJ2-2,.,TGCAGCGCCAAACCGGGACAGGGGACCCCCGGGGAGCTGTTTTTT,CSAKPGQGTPGELFF
TRBD1,TRBV19,TRBJ2-6,.,TGTGCCAGTAGCAGGACAGGGGTGACTGGGGCCAACGTCCTGACTTTC,CASSRTGVTGANVLTF
.,TRBV6-5,TRBJ2-1,.,TGTGCCAGCAGTTACGCGGGATTCCCCAATGAGCAGTTCTTC,CASSYAGFPNEQFF
.,TRBV6-5,TRBJ2-1,.,TGTGCCAGCAGAGAGCGCTTCTCCTACAATGAGCAGTTCTTC,CASRERFSYNEQFF
TRBD1,TRBV18,TRBJ1-1,.,TGTGCCAGCTCAGCATTACAGGGGGAGGCCACTGAAGCTTTCTTT,CASSALQGEATEAFF
.,TRBV4-3,TRBJ2-1,.,TGCGCCAGCAGCCGAACGAGAGATGAGCAGTTCTTC,CASSRTRDEQFF
TRBD2,TRBV27,TRBJ2-7,.,TGTGCCAGCAGTTTACAACTTACTAGCGTCAACGAGCAGTACTTC,CASSLQLTSVNEQYF
TRBD1,TRBV7-2,TRBJ2-1,.,TGTGCCAGCAGCTTAGCGCTGAGGGACAGGGGAGGCAATGAGCAGTTCTTC,CASSLALRDRGGNEQFF
.,TRBV5-1,TRBJ2-5,once,TGCGCCAGCAGCGCGACCGTAGGTCAAGAGACCCAGTACTTC,CASSATVGQETQYF
.,TRBV7-7,TRBJ2-2,once,TGTGCTAGCAGCTTAGGATCAGCGAACACCGGGGAGCTGTTTTTT,CASSLGSANTGELFF
.,TRBV18,TRBJ2-7,.,TGTGCCAGCTCACAGGAGGGTTACGAGCAGTACTTC,CASSQEGYEQYF
TRBD2,TRBV19,TRBJ2-7,once,TGTGCCAGTAGTCCCCGTTTTGGAGCGGGAGCCTGCGAGCAGTACTTC,CASSPRFGAGACEQYF
.,TRBV4-1,TRBJ2-7,.,TGCGCCAGCAGCCAACTCGGGCTAGCTTGGGACGAGCAGTACTTC,CASSQLGLAWDEQYF
.,TRBV18,TRBJ2-3,.,TGTGCCAGCTCACCTTCCGGGTTGCAAGATACGCAGTATTTT,CASSPSGLQDTQYF
.,TRBV9,TRBJ2-2,.,TGTGCCAGCAGCGCAGACCCAAGGGCTACCGGGGAGCTGTTTTTT,CASSADPRATGELFF
.,TRBV7-2,TRBJ1-2,.,TGTGCCAGCAGCTTGAACGGGGCCGCAGGGAACTATGGCTACACCTTC,CASSLNGAAGNYGYTF
TRBD2,TRBV7-2,TRBJ2-1,.,TGTGCCAGCAGCAGAGGGACTAGCGGGAGCGATCCACGGTTCTTC,CASSRGTSGSDPRFF
TRBD1,TRBV5-1,TRBJ1-2,.,TGCGCCAGCAGCCCCCAACTTGGGACAGGGGATGGGGAGCGTTATGGCTACACCTTC,CASSPQLGTGDGERYGYTF
.,TRBV25-1,TRBJ2-5,.,TGTGCCAGCAGTGAAGAGGGAGCGCGGGAGACCCAGTACTTC,CASSEEGARETQYF
.,TRBV7-3,TRBJ1-1,.,TGTGCCAGCAGCCTGGACGGAACCGGTGAAGCTTTCTTT,CASSLDGTGEAFF
.,TRBV27,TRBJ1-2,.,TGTGCCAGCAGTAATCCGGGACCGCAGTGGGATGGCTACACCTTC,CASSNPGPQWDGYTF
.,TRBV6-5,TRBJ2-2,.,TGTGCCAGCATCGAAGCGGGTACCGGGGAGCTGTTTTTT,CASIEAGTGELFF
.,TRBV19,TRBJ1-2,.,TGTGCCAGCAGGGTCCTCTATGGCTACACCTTC,CASRVLYGYTF
TRBD2,TRBV4-2,TRBJ2-1,.,TGTGCCAGCAGCCAGGCCTGGGGACTAGCGGTTTACAATGAGCAGTTCTTC,CASSQAWGLAVYNEQFF
TRBD2,TRBV7-3,TRBJ2-1,.,TGTGCCAGCAGCCCTGATGGGACTAGCGGGAGGGCCCTCCAGTTCTTC,CASSPDGTSGRALQFF
.,TRBV28,TRBJ1-5,.,TGTGCCAGCGGCCTAGTCACCCACCAGCATTTT,CASGLVTHQHF
.,TRBV6-5,TRBJ2-7,.,TGTGCCAGCAGTTACTCGGCCAGCAATGATGCCTACGAGCAGTACTTC,CASSYSASNDAYEQYF
.,TRBV7-3,TRBJ2-6,.,TGTGCCAGCAGCCCAAGCAAGGGCAACTCTGGGGCCAACGTCCTGACTTTC,CASSPSKGNSGANVLTF
.,TRBV9,TRBJ2-2,.,TGTGCCAGCAGCGAACAAACCGGGGAGCTGTTTTTT,CASSEQTGELFF
.,TRBV18,TRBJ2-7,.,TGTGCCAGCTCACCCCAGGGCCACTCCTACGAGCAGTACTTC,CASSPQGHSYEQYF
.,TRBV6-7,TRBJ2-3,.,TGTGCCAGCAGACCTGATGAATGCACAGATACGCAGTATTTT,CASRPDECTDTQYF
.,TRBV28,TRBJ1-1,.,TGTGCCACCAAGAAGGGATACATGAACACTGAAGCTTTCTTT,CATKKGYMNTEAFF
.,TRBV7-3,TRBJ2-1,.,TGTGCCAGCAGCTTATTTGGTAGCGTAGAGTCAATGGATGAGCAGTTCTTC,CASSLFGSVESMDEQFF
.,TRBV28,TRBJ2-1,.,TGTGCCAGCAGTTTAGGTGTCTCCTACAATGAGCAGTTCTTC,CASSLGVSYNEQFF
TRBD1,TRBV6-5,TRBJ1-2,.,TGTGCCAGCACCCGGACAGGGGGTAAAGATGGCTACACCTTC,CASTRTGGKDGYTF
.,TRBV6-5,TRBJ1-2,once,TGTGCCAGCAGCCGCTGGGGGGGGAACTATGGCTACACCTTC,CASSRWGGNYGYTF
TRBD1,TRBV6-4,TRBJ1-4,.,TGTGCCAGCAGTGTCCGACAGGGGGCATATGAAAAACTGTTTTTT,CASSVRQGAYEKLFF
.,TRBV7-2,TRBJ2-7,.,TGTGCCAGCAGCTTCGGCAGGGATTTGGACGAGCAGTACTTC,CASSFGRDLDEQYF
.,TRBV6-1,TRBJ2-5,.,TGTGCCAGCAGTCAACAGGGTTCCCAAGAGACCCAGTACTTC,CASSQQGSQETQYF
.,TRBV7-8,TRBJ2-5,.,TGTGCCAGCAGCTTAGGGAGGTTCTTCTCGGGGGAGACCCAGTACTTC,CASSLGRFFSGETQYF
.,TRBV30,TRBJ1-2,.,TGTGCCTGGAGTGTACCAGACTATGGCTACACCTTC,CAWSVPDYGYTF
TRBD2,TRBV7-2,TRBJ2-7,.,TGTGCCAGCAGCTTAGTGATAGCGGGAGGCGGCGAGCAGTACTTC,CASSLVIAGGGEQYF
.,TRBV7-2,TRBJ1-6,.,TGTGCCAGCACCCAAGGGGGACAAGGGTATTCACCCCTCCACTTT,CASTQGGQGYSPLHF
.,TRBV7-8,TRBJ1-1,.,TGCGCCAGCAGCTTATCCGGCAGCCGGGACACTGAAGCTTTCTTT,CASSLSGSRDTEAFF
TRBD1,TRBV19,TRBJ2-1,.,TGTGCCAGTAGTATTGGACAGGCCTACAGTGAGCAGTTCTTC,CASSIGQAYSEQFF
.,TRBV11-2,TRBJ2-3,.,TGTGCCAGCAGCTTAACAGGGATGTTGAGGTTCACAGATACGCAGTATTTT,CASSLTGMLRFTDTQYF
TRBD1,TRBV5-1,TRBJ2-3,once,TGCGCCAGCAGCATAAGACAGGGCTCAGATACGCAGTATTTT,CASSIRQGSDTQYF
.,TRBV4-3,TRBJ1-3,.,TGCGCCAGCAGCTATCAGAGCGGGCACTCTGGAAACACCATATATTTT,CASSYQSGHSGNTIYF
.,TRBV4-1,TRBJ2-1,.,TGCGCCAGCAGCCAAGACCGTGGCGCCTACAATGAGCAGTTCTTC,CASSQDRGAYNEQFF
TRBD2,TRBV6-4,TRBJ2-3,.,TGTGCCAGCAGTGTACTAGCGGGATTCACAGATACGCAGTATTTT,CASSVLAGFTDTQYF
TRBD1,TRBV27,TRBJ1-2,.,TGTGCCAGCAGTTTCCCCGACAGGGTGGGCTACACCTTC,CASSFPDRVGYTF